This T cell receptor (beta chain) is from a study of blood T cell repertoires in COVID-19. Across the study: Material from acute and convalescent COVID-19 was sourced from the United States, Italy and Spain. The cDNA or gDNA used as material had been derived from T cells, B-cell-depleted T cells, or PBMCs.

V lost 5 bases, J lost 2 bases, and 15 bases lay in between. CDR3 size: 16 residues. The V gene's germline CDR1 is SGHNT and CDR2 YENEEA. Per the authors' pipeline: Nucleated cell counts were estimated from reference gene primer amplification. Repertoires were generated with immunoSEQ multiplex PCR, while TCRdb's copy carries only in-frame clones and drops some. That table gives V, J and clone size, and the DNA gave D and trimming. The repertoire includes about 400,000 clones, around 90% of them detected once, and 1% to 1.5% sits in the top ten. The chain joins TRBV11-3 to TRBJ2-2, with D possibly being TRBD2 (6 bases). Sample: peripheral blood. The clonotype originates from a man aged 35-49 years with acute or convalescent COVID-19. CDR3 in DNA: TGTGCCAGCAGCCTATCCCGCGGGGTTAACACCGGGGAGCTGTTTTTT. Amino acid sequence: CASSLSRGVNTGELFF.